This T cell receptor (beta chain) emerged from a study of blood T cell repertoires in COVID-19. The CDR3 has 19 amino acids. CDR1 LGHNA and CDR2 YNFKEQ come from the germline V gene. V was clipped by 0 bases and J by 7 bases; unmatched bases: 14. The protocol was immunoSEQ multiplex PCR, while the TCRdb copy is restricted to in-frame clones and leaves out a portion. The table has 150,000 to 200,000 clones, 93% seen once. Sequencing was carried out using peripheral blood. This receptor was identified in an older woman with COVID-19, enrolled during active disease. This sequence joins TRBV4-2 and TRBJ2-1; 11 nucleotides match TRBD1. The CDR3 reads CASSQDPPAGTGGRNEQFF. For the CDR3, the DNA is TGTGCCAGCAGCCAAGACCCCCCCGCAGGGACAGGGGGGAGAAATGAGCAGTTCTTC.